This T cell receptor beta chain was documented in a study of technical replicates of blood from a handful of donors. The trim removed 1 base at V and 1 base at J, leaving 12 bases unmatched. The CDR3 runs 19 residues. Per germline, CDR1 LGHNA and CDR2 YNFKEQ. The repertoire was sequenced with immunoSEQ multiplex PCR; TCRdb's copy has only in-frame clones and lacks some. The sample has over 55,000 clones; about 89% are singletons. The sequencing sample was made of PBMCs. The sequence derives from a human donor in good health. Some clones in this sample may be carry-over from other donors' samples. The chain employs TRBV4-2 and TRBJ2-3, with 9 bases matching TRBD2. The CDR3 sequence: CASSQGLSSGVGGTDTQYF. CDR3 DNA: TGTGCCAGCAGCCAAGGGTTGTCTAGCGGGGTTGGGGGCACAGATACGCAGTATTTT.